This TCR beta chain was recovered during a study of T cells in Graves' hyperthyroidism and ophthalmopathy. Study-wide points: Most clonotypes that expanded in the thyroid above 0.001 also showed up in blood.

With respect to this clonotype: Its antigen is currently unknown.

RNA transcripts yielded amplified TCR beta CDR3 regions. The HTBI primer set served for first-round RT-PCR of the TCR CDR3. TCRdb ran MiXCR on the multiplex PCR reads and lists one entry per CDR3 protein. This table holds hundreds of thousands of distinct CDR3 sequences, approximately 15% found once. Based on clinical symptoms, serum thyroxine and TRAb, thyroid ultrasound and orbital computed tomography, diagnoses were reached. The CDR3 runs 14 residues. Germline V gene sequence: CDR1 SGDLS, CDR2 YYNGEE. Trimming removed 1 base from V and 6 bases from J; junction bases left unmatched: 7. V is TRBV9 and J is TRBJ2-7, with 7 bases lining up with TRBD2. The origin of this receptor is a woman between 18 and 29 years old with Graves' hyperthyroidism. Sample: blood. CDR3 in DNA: TGTGCCAGCAGCGTACTAGCGGAATGGGGCGAGCAGTACTTC. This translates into CASSVLAEWGEQYF. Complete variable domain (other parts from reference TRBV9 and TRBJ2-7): DSGVTQTPKHLITATGQRVTLRCSPRSGDLSVYWYQQSLDQGLQFLIQYYNGEERAKGNILERFSAQQFPDLHSELNLSSLELGDSALYFCASSVLAEWGEQYFGPGTRLTVT.